This TCR beta chain was retrieved from a study of cytomegalovirus exposure and HLA in healthy donors. Primers: 60 Vbeta forward and 13 Jbeta reverse. Sequencing used immunoSEQ multiplex PCR; TCRdb keeps in-frame clones, though not all of them. This table holds more than 85,000 clones, roughly 80% found once. Germline loops: CDR1 MNHNY, CDR2 SVGAGI (reference sequence). The junction had 7 bases not matched to a gene; V was cut back by 2 bases and J by 4 bases. The CDR3 spans 16 residues. This TCR was recovered from a man aged 25 to 40 in good health and CMV-seropositive. Sequenced material: PBMCs. This rearrangement joins TRBV6-6 to TRBJ1-4, with 7 nucleotides matching TRBD1. Written as DNA, the CDR3 is TGTGCCAGCAGTTACCGGGACAGCGCCCTTAATGAAAAACTGTTTTTT. As protein: CASSYRDSALNEKLFF.